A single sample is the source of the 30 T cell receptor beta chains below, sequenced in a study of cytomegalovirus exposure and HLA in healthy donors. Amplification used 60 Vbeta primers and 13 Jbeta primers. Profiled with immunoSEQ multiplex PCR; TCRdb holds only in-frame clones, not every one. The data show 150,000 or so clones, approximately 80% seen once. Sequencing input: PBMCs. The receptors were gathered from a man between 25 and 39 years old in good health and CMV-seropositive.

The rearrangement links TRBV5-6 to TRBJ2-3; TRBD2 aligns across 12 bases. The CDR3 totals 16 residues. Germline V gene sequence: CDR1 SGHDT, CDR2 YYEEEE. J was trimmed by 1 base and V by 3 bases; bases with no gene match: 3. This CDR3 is CASSSLAGGGTDTQYF. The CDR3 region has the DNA TGTGCCAGCAGCTCCCTAGCGGGGGGGGGCACAGATACGCAGTATTTT.

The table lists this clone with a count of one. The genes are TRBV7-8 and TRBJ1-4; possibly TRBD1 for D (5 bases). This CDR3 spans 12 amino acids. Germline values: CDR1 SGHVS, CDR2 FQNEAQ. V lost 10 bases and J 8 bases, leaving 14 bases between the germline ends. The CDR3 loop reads CATGGEGEKLFF. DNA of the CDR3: TGTGCCACGGGAGGGGAAGGAGAAAAACTGTTTTTT.

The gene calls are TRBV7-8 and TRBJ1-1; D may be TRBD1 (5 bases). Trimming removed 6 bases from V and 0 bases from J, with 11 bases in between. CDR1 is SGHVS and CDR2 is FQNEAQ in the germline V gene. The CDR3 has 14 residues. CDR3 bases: TGTGCCAGCAGGGTGGGGCGCGTGAACACTGAAGCTTTCTTT. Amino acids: CASRVGRVNTEAFF.

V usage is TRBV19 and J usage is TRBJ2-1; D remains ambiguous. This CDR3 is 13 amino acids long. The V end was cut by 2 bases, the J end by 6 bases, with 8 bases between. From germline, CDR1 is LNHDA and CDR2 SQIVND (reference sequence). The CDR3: CASSISTVNEQFF. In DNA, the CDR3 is TGTGCCAGTAGTATATCCACAGTCAATGAGCAGTTCTTC.

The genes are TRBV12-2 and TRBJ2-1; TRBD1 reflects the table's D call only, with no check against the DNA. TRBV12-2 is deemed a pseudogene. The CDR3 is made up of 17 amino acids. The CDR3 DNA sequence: TGTGCAAGTCGCTTAGCGCCGCGGGGACAGACCTACAATGAGCAGTTCTTC. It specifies CASRLAPRGQTYNEQFF.

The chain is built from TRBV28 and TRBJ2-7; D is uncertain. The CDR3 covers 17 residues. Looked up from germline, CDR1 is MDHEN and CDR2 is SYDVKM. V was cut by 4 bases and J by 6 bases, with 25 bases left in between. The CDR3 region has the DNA TGTGCCAGCAGTTCCTCCTCCCGCCCCTATCCCATATCCGAGCAGTACTTC. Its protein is CASSSSSRPYPISEQYF. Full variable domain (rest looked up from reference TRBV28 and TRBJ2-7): DVKVTQSSRYLVKRTGEKVFLECVQDMDHENMFWYRQDPGLGLRLIYFSYDVKMKEKGDIPEGYSVSREKKERFSLILESASTNQTSMYLCASSSSSRPYPISEQYFGPGTRLTVT.

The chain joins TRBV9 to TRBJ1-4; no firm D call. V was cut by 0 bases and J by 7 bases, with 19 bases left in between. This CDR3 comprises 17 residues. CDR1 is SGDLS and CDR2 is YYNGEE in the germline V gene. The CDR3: CASSVGSRAEGGEKLFF. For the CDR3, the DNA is TGTGCCAGCAGCGTAGGGAGCCGTGCCGAGGGAGGTGAAAAACTGTTTTTT.

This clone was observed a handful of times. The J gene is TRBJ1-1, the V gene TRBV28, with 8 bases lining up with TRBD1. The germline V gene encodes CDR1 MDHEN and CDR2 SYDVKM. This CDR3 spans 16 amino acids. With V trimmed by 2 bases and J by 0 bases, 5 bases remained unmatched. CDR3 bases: TGTGCCAGCAGTTTAAGCAGGGGGCGGATGAACACTGAAGCTTTCTTT. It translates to CASSLSRGRMNTEAFF.

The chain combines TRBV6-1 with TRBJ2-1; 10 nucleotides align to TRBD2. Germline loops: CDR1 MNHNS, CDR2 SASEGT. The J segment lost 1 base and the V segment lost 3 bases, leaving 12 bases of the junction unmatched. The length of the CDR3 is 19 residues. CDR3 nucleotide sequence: TGTGCCAGCAGTGACCCAACTAGCGGGGACGGTGGGTCCTACAATGAGCAGTTCTTC. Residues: CASSDPTSGDGGSYNEQFF.

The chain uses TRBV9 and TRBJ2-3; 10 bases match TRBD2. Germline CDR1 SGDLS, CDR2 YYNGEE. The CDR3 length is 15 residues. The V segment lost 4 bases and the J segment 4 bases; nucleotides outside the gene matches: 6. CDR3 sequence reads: CASSSQRGGSDTQYF. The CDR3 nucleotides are TGTGCCAGCAGCTCTCAGCGGGGGGGGTCAGATACGCAGTATTTT.

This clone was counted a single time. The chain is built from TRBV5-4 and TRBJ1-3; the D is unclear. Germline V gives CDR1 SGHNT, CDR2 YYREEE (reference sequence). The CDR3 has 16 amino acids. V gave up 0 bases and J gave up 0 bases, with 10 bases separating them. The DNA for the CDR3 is TGTGCCAGCAGCTTGGAGGCAGGCGCCTCTGGAAACACCATATATTTT. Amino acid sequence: CASSLEAGASGNTIYF.

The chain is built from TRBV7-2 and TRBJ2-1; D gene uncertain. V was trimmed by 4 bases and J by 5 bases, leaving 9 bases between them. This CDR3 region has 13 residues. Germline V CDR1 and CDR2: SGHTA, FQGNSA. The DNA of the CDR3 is TGTGCCAGCAGCTCATACAGAGACAATGAGCAGTTCTTC. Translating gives CASSSYRDNEQFF.

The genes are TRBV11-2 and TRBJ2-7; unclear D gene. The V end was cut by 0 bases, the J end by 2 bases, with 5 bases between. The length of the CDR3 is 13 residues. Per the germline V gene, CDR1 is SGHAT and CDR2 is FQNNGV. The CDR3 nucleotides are TGTGCCAGCAGCTTAGACCTTGCCTACGAGCAGTACTTC. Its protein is CASSLDLAYEQYF.

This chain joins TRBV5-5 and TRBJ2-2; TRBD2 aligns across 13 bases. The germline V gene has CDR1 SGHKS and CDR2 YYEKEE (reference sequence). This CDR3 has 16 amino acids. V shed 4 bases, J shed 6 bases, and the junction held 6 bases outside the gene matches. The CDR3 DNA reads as TGTGCCAGCAGCAGAACTAGCGGGAGGGCCCCCGGGGAGCTGTTTTTT. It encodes CASSRTSGRAPGELFF.

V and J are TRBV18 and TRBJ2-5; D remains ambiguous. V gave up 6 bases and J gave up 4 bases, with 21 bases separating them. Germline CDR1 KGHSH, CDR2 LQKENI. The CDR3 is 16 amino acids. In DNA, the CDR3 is TGTGCCAGCTCGCGTCATCGCGGCAATTCGGGAGAGACCCAGTACTTC. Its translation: CASSRHRGNSGETQYF.

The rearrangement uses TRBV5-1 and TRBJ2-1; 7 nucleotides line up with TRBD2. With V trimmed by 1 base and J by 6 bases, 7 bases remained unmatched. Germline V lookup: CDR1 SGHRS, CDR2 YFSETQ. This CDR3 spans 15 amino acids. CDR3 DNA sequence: TGCGCCAGCAGCTTGATGGCTAGCGGCCCCAATGAGCAGTTCTTC. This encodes CASSLMASGPNEQFF.

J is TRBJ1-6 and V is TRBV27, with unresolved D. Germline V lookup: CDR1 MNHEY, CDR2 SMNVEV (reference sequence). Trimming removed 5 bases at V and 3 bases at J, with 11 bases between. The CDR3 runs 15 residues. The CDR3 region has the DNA TGTGCCAGCAGTAAACTCCAAAACTATAATTCACCCCTCCACTTT. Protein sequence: CASSKLQNYNSPLHF.

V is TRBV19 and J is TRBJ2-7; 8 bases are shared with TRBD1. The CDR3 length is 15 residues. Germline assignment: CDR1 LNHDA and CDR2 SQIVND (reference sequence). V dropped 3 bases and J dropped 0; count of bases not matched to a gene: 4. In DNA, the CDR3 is TGTGCCAGTAGTATTGACAGGGGCCTCTCCTACGAGCAGTACTTC. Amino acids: CASSIDRGLSYEQYF.

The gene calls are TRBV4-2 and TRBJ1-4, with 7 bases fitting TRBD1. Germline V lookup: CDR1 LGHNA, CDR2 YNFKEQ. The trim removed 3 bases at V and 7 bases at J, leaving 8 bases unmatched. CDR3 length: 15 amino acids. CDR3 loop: CASSQVEGAPEKLFF. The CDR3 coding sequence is TGTGCCAGCAGCCAGGTGGAGGGGGCGCCTGAAAAACTGTTTTTT.

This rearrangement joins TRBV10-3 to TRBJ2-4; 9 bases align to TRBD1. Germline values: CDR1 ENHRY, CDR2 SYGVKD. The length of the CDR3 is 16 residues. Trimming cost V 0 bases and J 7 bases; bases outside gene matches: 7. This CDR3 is CAISESAGTGLNIQYF. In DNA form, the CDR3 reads TGTGCCATCAGTGAGTCAGCCGGGACAGGGTTGAACATTCAGTACTTC.

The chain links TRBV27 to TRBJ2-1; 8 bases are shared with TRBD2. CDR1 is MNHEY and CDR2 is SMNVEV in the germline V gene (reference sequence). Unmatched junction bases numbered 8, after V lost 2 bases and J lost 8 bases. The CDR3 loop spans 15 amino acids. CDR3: CASSLGSSGGDEQFF. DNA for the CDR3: TGTGCCAGCAGTTTAGGGTCGTCCGGGGGGGATGAGCAGTTCTTC.

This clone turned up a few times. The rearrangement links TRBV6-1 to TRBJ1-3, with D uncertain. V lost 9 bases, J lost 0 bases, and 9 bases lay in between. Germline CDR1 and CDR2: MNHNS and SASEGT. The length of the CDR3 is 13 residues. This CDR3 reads CASTGVSGNTIYF. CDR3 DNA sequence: TGTGCCAGTACCGGGGTCTCTGGAAACACCATATATTTT.

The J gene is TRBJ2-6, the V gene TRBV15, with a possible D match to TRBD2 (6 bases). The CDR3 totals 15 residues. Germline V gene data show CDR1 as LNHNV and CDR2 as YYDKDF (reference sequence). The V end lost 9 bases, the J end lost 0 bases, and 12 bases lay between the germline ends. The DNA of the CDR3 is TGTGCCACTGGCGGGGTCGGCTCTGGGGCCAACGTCCTGACTTTC. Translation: CATGGVGSGANVLTF.

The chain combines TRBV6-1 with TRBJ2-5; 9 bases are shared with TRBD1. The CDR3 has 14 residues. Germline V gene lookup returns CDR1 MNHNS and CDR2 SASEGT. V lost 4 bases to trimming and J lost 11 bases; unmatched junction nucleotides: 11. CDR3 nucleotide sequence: TGTGCCAGCAGTGCAAAAGACAGGGGGGTAGAGCAGTACTTC. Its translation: CASSAKDRGVEQYF.

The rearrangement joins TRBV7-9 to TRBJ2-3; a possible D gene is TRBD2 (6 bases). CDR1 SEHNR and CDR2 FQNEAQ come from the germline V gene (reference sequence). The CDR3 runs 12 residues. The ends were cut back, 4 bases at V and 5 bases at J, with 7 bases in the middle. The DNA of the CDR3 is TGTGCCAGCAGCTGGAGGGGAGATACGCAGTATTTT. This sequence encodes CASSWRGDTQYF. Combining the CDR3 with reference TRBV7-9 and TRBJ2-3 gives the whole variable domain DTGVSQNPRHKITKRGQNVTFRCDPISEHNRLYWYRQTLGQGPEFLTYFQNEAQLEKSRLLSDRFSAERPKGSFSTLEIQRTEQGDSAMYLCASSWRGDTQYFGPGTRLTVL.

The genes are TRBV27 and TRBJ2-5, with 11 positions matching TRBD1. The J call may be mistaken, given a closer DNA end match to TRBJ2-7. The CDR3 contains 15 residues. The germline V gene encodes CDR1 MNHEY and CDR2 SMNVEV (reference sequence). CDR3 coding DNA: TGTGCCAGCAGTTTTAGGACAGGGGGCGGCTACGAGCAGTACTTC. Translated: CASSFRTGGGYEQYF.

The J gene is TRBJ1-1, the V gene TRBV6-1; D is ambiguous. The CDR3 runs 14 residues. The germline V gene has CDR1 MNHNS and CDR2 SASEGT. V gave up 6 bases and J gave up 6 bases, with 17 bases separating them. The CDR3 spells CASSLTGVASEAFF. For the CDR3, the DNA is TGTGCCAGCAGCTTAACCGGGGTAGCTTCTGAAGCTTTCTTT.

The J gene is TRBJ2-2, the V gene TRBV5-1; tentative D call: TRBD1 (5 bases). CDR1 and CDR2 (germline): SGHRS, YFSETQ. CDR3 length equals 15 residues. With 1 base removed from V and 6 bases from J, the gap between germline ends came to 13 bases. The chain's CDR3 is CASSLTRVAPGELFF. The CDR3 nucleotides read TGCGCCAGCAGCTTGACCAGGGTTGCCCCCGGGGAGCTGTTTTTT.

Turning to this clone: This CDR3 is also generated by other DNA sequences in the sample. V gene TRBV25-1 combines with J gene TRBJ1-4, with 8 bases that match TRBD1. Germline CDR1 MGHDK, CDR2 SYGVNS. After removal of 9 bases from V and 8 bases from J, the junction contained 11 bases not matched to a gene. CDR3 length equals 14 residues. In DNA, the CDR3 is TGTGCCAGTTGCCCAGGGGGCGTTTCCGAAAAACTGTTTTTT. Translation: CASCPGGVSEKLFF.

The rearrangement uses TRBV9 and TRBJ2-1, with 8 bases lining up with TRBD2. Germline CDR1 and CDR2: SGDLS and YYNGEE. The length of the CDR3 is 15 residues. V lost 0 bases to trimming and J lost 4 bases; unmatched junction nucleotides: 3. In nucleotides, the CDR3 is TGTGCCAGCAGCGTAGCTACGGGGGGGTACAATGAGCAGTTCTTC. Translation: CASSVATGGYNEQFF.